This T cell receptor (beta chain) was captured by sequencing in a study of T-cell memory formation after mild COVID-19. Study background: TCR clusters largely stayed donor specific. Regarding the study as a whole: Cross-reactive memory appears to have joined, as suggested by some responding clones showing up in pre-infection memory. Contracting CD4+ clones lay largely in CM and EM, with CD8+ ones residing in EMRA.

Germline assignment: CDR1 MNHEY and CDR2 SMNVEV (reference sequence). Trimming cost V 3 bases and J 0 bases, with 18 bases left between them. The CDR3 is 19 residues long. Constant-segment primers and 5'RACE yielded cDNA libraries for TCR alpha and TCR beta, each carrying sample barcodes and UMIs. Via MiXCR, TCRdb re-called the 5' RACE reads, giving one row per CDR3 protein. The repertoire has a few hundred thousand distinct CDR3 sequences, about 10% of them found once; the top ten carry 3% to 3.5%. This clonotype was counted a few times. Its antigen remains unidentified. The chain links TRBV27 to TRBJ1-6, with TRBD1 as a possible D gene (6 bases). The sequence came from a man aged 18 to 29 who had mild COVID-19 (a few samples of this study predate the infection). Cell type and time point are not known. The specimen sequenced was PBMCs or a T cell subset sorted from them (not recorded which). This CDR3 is CASSFKGPTGSSYNSPLHF. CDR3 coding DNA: TGTGCCAGCAGTTTTAAGGGGCCGACAGGTAGCTCCTATAATTCACCCCTCCACTTT.